The 14 T cell receptor beta chains in this list originate from one sample, sequenced in a study of blood T cell repertoires in COVID-19. Measured with immunoSEQ multiplex PCR; TCRdb has only the in-frame clones, and not every one. The sample records over 85,000 clones, approximately 89% being singletons. The specimen was peripheral blood. All receptors come from a human donor in a cohort sampled during active COVID-19.

The chain recombines TRBV6-5 with TRBJ1-4; weak D call: TRBD1 (5 bases). V was pared by 7 bases and J by 7 bases, with 19 bases between. The CDR3 has 15 amino acids. CDR1 and CDR2 (germline): MNHEY, SVGAGI. The CDR3 nucleotides are TGTGCCAGCACATCAGAAGGGGCGGGGGGTGAAAAACTGTTTTTT. This codes for CASTSEGAGGEKLFF.

This chain joins TRBV19 and TRBJ2-1, with 9 bases aligning to TRBD2. The CDR3 runs to 13 residues. Losses at the gene ends were 4 bases for V and 15 bases for J; bases not matched to a gene: 10. Germline values: CDR1 LNHDA, CDR2 SQIVND (reference sequence). CDR3 protein: CASSTSEGTSPFF. For the CDR3, the DNA is TGTGCCAGTAGTACCTCCGAAGGGACTAGCCCGTTCTTC.

In its sample, this clone was seen a few times. The gene calls are TRBV4-1 and TRBJ2-3, with TRBD1 matching 9 bases. There are 14 residues in the CDR3. In germline, CDR1 is MGHRA, CDR2 YSYEKL. V trimming: 4 bases; J trimming: 11 bases; junction bases outside the gene matches: 10. Here the CDR3 reads CASSLRNRDREQYF. CDR3 nucleotides: TGCGCCAGCAGCCTGAGGAACCGGGACAGGGAGCAGTATTTT.

This chain joins TRBV10-3 and TRBJ2-1; 13 bases agree with TRBD2. The CDR3 has 14 residues. Germline-derived CDR1 and CDR2 are ENHRY and SYGVKD. Trimming took 10 bases from V and 9 from J; bases not matched to a gene: 9. CDR3 in DNA: TGTGCCAGCGGACTAGCGGGAGTGGACGGTGAGCAGTTCTTC. It encodes CASGLAGVDGEQFF.

The chain recombines TRBV29-1 with TRBJ2-7; possibly TRBD2 for D (6 bases). The CDR3 has 14 amino acids. V was clipped by 4 bases and J by 0 bases, with 13 bases between them. Germline CDR1 reads SQVTM; CDR2 reads ANQGSEA. CDR3 bases: TGCAGCGTTGGAGCTCGGGGGTCCTCCTACGAGCAGTACTTC. Its protein is CSVGARGSSYEQYF.

This clone was detected a few times. This chain uses TRBV19 with TRBJ1-2, with 7 bases lining up with TRBD1. Unmatched junction bases numbered 7, after V lost 3 bases and J lost 6 bases. This CDR3 contains 14 residues. CDR1 LNHDA and CDR2 SQIVND come from the germline V gene (reference sequence). The CDR3 region is CASSISTGVDGYTF. CDR3 in DNA: TGTGCCAGTAGTATCTCCACAGGGGTAGATGGCTACACCTTC.

The chain recombines TRBV7-9 with TRBJ2-7, with 10 bases matching TRBD2. Germline V gene sequence: CDR1 SEHNR, CDR2 FQNEAQ (reference sequence). CDR3 size: 16 residues. V gave up 4 bases and J gave up 0 bases; unmatched junction bases: 6. The CDR3 region has the DNA TGTGCCAGCAGCTGGTGGACTAGCGGTATCTCCTACGAGCAGTACTTC. It codes for CASSWWTSGISYEQYF.

The rearrangement joins TRBV7-2 to TRBJ2-5; 12 nucleotides align to TRBD2. Trimming cost V 5 bases and J 5 bases; bases outside gene matches: 9. Per germline, CDR1 SGHTA and CDR2 FQGNSA. The CDR3 is 16 residues long. CDR3 sequence (DNA): TGTGCCAGCAGCATCCAGACTAGCGGGAGTGGCGAGACCCAGTACTTC. It codes for CASSIQTSGSGETQYF.

The chain links TRBV7-8 to TRBJ2-1; the D gene is possibly TRBD2 (5 bases). The CDR3 length is 15 residues. Germline assignment: CDR1 SGHVS and CDR2 FQNEAQ. V lost 1 base, J lost 0 bases, and 7 bases lay in between. As DNA, the CDR3 is TGTGCCAGCAGCTTAGAGCGGAGCTCCTACAATGAGCAGTTCTTC. Amino acid sequence: CASSLERSSYNEQFF.

The gene calls are TRBV4-3 and TRBJ1-4; TRBD1 matches 11 bases. CDR3 length: 18 amino acids. V trimming: 0 bases; J trimming: 3 bases; junction bases outside the gene matches: 6. Germline-derived CDR1 and CDR2 are LGHNA and YSLEER. The CDR3 region has the DNA TGCGCCAGCAGCCAAGATAGGGACAGGGGGGAGTCTAATGAAAAACTGTTTTTT. Translation gives CASSQDRDRGESNEKLFF.

The V gene is TRBV28, the J gene TRBJ1-1, with 7 bases identical to TRBD1. Germline CDR1 MDHEN, CDR2 SYDVKM. V shed 6 bases, J shed 7 bases, and the junction held 14 bases outside the gene matches. The CDR3 has 15 residues. DNA of the CDR3: TGTGCCAGCAGGGGACAGAGCTACCGAAGGATTGAAGCTTTCTTT. Its translation: CASRGQSYRRIEAFF.

The chain joins TRBV15 to TRBJ1-5; a weak D match, TRBD1 (6 bases). CDR1 and CDR2 from the germline V gene are LNHNV and YYDKDF (reference sequence). V was clipped by 4 bases and J by 2 bases, with 15 bases between them. The CDR3 length is 16 residues. In nucleotides, the CDR3 is TGTGCCACCAGCATCCTAGGGGGTGAGGGCAATCAGCCCCAGCATTTT. Protein product: CATSILGGEGNQPQHF.

The chain links TRBV28 to TRBJ2-7; perhaps TRBD2 as D (7 bases). Germline CDR1 and CDR2: MDHEN and SYDVKM. This CDR3 comprises 15 residues. The ends were cut back, 7 bases at V and 0 bases at J, with 16 bases in the middle. CDR3 protein: CASNLGGGLSYEQYF. CDR3 DNA: TGTGCCAGCAATTTGGGGGGGGGCCTCTCCTACGAGCAGTACTTC.

This sequence joins TRBV10-3 and TRBJ2-7; TRBD2 matches 11 bases. Germline loops: CDR1 ENHRY, CDR2 SYGVKD. V was clipped by 4 bases and J by 0 bases; unmatched bases: 5. CDR3 length: 16 residues. The CDR3 DNA follows: TGTGCCATCAGTGGACTAGCGGGACGCAGCTCCTACGAGCAGTACTTC. Amino acid sequence: CAISGLAGRSSYEQYF.